The present T cell receptor (beta chain) was sequenced within a study of blood T cell repertoires in COVID-19. Data came from immunoSEQ multiplex PCR; TCRdb stores just in-frame clones and leaves some out. The table has fewer than 250,000 clones, around 80% seen once. The CDR3 is 14 amino acids. The ends were cut back, 5 bases at V and 1 base at J, with 11 bases in the middle. In germline, CDR1 is SGHAT, CDR2 FQDESV (reference sequence). V gene TRBV11-1 combines with J gene TRBJ1-1; possibly TRBD1 for D (6 bases). This clonotype was obtained from a woman older than 75 with acute or convalescent COVID-19. Sequencing used peripheral blood. Written as DNA, the CDR3 is TGTGCCAGCAGCCCGGGACACAGGAACACTGAAGCTTTCTTT. Its translation: CASSPGHRNTEAFF. The whole variable domain, remainder taken from reference TRBV11-1 and TRBJ1-1, is EAEVAQSPRYKITEKSQAVAFWCDPISGHATLYWYRQILGQGPELLVQFQDESVVDDSQLPKDRFSAERLKGVDSTLKIQPAELGDSAMYLCASSPGHRNTEAFFGQGTRLTVV.